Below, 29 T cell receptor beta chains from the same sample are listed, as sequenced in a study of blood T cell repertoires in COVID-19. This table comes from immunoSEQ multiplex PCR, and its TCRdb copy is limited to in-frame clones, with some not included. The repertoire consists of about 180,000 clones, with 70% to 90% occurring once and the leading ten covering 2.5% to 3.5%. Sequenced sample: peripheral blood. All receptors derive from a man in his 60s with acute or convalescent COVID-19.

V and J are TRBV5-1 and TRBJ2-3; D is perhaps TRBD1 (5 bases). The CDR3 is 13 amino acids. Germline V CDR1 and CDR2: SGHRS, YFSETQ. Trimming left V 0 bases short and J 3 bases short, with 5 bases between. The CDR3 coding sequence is TGCGCCAGCAGCTTGGGACAGACAGATACGCAGTATTTT. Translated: CASSLGQTDTQYF.

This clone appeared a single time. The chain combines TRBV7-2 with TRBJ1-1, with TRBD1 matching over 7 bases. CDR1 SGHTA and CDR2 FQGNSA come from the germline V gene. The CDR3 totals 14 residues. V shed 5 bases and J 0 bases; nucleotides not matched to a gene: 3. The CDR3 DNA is TGTGCCAGCAGCACAGGGGTTGTGAACACTGAAGCTTTCTTT. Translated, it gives CASSTGVVNTEAFF.

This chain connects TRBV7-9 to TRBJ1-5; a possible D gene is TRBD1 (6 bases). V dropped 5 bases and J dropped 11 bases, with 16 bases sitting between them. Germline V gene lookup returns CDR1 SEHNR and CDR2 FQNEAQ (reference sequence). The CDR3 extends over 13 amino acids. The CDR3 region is CASSQNTGSSQHF. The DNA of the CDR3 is TGTGCCAGCAGCCAAAATACAGGGTCGTCCCAGCATTTT.

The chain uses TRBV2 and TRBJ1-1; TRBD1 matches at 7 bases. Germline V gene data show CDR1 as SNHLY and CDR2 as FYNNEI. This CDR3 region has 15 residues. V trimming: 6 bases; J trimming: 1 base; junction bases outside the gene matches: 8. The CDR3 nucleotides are TGTGCCAGCAGCGCACAGGGGATTGGGAACACTGAAGCTTTCTTT. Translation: CASSAQGIGNTEAFF.

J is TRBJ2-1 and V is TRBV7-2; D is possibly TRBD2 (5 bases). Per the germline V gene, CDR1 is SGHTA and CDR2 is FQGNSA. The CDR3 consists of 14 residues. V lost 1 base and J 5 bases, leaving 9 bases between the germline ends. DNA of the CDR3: TGTGCCAGCAGCTTAGGGATCGGGAACAATGAGCAGTTCTTC. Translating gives CASSLGIGNNEQFF. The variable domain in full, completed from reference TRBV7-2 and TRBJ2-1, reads GAGVSQSPSNKVTEKGKDVELRCDPISGHTALYWYRQSLGQGLEFLIYFQGNSAPDKSGLPSDRFSAERTGGSVSTLTIQRTQQEDSAVYLCASSLGIGNNEQFFGPGTRLTVL.

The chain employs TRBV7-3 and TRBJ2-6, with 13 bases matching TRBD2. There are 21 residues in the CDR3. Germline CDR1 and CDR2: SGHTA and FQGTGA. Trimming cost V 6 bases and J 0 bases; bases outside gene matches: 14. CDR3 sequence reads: CASSSNSGTSGKVSGANVLTF. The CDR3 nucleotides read TGTGCCAGCAGTTCTAACTCCGGGACTAGCGGGAAAGTCTCTGGGGCCAACGTCCTGACTTTC.

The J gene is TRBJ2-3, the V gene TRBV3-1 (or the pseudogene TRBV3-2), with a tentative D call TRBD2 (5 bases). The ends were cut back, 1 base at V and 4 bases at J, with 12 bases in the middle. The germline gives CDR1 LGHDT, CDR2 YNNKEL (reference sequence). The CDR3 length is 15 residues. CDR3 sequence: CASSQGGSLADTQYF. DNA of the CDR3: TGTGCCAGCAGCCAAGGAGGGAGTCTGGCAGATACGCAGTATTTT.

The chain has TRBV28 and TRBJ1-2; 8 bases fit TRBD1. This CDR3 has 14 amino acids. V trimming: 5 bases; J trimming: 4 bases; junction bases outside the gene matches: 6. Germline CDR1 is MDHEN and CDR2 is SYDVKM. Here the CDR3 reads CASSTPGGAYGYTF. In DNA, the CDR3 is TGTGCCAGCAGTACTCCAGGGGGCGCCTATGGCTACACCTTC.

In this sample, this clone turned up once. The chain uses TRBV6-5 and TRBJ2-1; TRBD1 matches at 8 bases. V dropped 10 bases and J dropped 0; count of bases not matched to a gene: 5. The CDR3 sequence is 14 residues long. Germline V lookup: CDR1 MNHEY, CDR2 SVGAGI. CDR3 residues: CATQGASSYNEQFF. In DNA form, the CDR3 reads TGTGCCACCCAGGGGGCGAGCTCCTACAATGAGCAGTTCTTC.

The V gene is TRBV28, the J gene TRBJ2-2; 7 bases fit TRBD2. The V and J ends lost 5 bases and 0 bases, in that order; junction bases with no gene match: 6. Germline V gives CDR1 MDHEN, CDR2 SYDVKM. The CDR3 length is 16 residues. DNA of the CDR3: TGTGCCAGCAGTAAAAACCGGGGGGCGAACACCGGGGAGCTGTTTTTT. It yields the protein CASSKNRGANTGELFF.

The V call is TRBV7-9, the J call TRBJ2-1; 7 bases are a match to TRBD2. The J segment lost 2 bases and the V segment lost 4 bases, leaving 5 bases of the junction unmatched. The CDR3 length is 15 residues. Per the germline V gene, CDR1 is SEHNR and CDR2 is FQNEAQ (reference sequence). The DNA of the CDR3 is TGTGCCAGCAGCTCCTCGGGAGGCACCTACAATGAGCAGTTCTTC. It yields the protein CASSSSGGTYNEQFF.

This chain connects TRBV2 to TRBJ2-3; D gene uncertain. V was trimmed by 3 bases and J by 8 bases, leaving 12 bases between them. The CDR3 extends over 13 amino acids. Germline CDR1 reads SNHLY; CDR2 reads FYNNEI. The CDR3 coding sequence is TGTGCCAGCAGTGACCCCCTCCTCGGTACGCAGTATTTT. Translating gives CASSDPLLGTQYF.

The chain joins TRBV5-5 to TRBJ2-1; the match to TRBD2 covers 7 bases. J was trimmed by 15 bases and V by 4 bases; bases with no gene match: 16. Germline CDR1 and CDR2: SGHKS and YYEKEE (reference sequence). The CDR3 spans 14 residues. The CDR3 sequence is CASSVGTKTQSPFF. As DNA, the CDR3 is TGTGCCAGCAGCGTCGGGACTAAAACCCAATCCCCGTTCTTC.

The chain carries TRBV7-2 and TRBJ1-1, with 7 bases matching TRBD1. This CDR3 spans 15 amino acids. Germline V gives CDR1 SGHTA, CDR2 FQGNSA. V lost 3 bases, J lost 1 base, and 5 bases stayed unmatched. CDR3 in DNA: TGTGCCAGCAGCTTCCTGGGACAGTCGAACACTGAAGCTTTCTTT. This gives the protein CASSFLGQSNTEAFF.

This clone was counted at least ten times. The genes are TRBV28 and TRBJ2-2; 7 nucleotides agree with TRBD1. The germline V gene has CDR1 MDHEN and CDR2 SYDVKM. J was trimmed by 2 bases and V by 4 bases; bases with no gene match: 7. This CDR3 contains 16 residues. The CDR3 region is CASSSPGTDNTGELFF. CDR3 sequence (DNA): TGTGCCAGCAGTTCTCCCGGGACAGATAACACCGGGGAGCTGTTTTTT.

Here the CDR3 DNA reads TGTGCCAGCAGCTCGCGACAGGTAGAAGCTTTCTTT. Protein sequence: CASSSRQVEAFF. The chain couples TRBV21-1 to TRBJ1-1; the table's TRBD1 call for D was not verified on the DNA. TRBV21-1 corresponds to a pseudogene. The CDR3 has 12 residues.

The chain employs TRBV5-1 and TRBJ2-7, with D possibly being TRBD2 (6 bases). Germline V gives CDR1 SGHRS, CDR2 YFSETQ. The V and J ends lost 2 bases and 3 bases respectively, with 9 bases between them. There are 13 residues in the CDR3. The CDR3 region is CASSFSGDYEQYF. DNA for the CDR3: TGCGCCAGCAGCTTTAGCGGTGACTACGAGCAGTACTTC.

For the CDR3, the DNA is TGTGCCAGCAGCCAGGGGGGATCGGAGACCCAGTACTTC. It translates to CASSQGGSETQYF. The chain links TRBV7-9 to TRBJ2-5; D might be TRBD1 (7 bases). The CDR3 has 13 amino acids. Germline assignment: CDR1 SEHNR and CDR2 FQNEAQ (reference sequence). Trimming removed 5 bases from V and 5 bases from J, with 12 bases in between.

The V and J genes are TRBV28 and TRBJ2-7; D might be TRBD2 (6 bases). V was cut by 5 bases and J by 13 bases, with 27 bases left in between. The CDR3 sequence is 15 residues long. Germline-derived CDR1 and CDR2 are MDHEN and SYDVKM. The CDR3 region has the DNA TGTGCCAGCAGTAGTCCCTCAGGCGGGGCCACCCCCCCTTACTTC. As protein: CASSSPSGGATPPYF.

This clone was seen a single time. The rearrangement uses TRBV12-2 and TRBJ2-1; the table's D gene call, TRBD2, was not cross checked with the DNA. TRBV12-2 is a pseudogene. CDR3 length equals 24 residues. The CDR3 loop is CASRLTRKGGRLAGDYFGYNEQFF. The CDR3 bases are TGTGCAAGTCGTTTAACGCGGAAGGGAGGGCGACTAGCGGGAGACTACTTCGGGTACAATGAGCAGTTCTTC.

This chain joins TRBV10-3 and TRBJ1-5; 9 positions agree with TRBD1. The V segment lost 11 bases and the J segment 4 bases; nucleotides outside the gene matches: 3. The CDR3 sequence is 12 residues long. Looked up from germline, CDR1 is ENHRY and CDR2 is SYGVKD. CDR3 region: CAAGTGNQPQHF. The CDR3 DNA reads TGTGCCGCCGGGACAGGGAATCAGCCCCAGCATTTT.

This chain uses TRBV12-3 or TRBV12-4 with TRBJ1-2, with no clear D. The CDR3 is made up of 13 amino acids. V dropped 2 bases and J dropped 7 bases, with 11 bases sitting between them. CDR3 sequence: CASSLTQTGGYTF. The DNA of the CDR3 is TGTGCCAGCAGTTTAACTCAGACGGGTGGCTACACCTTC.

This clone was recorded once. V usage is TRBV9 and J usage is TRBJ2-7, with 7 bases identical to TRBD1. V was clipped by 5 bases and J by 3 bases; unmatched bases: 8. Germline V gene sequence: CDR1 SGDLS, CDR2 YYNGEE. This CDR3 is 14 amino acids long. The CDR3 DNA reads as TGTGCCAGCAGTCCCACCGACAGGGACTACGAGCAGTACTTC. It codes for CASSPTDRDYEQYF.

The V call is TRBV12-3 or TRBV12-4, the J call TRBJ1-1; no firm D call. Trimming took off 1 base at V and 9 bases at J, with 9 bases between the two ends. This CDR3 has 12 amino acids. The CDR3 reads CASSLGQMQAFF. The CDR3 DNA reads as TGTGCCAGCAGTTTAGGGCAAATGCAAGCTTTCTTT.

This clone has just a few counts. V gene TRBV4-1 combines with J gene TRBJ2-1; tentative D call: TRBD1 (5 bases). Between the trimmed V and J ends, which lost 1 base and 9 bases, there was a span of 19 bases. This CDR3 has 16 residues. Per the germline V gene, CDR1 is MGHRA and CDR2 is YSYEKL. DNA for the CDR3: TGCGCCAGCAGCCAAGTGGACATCATCTCATACGGTGAGCAGTTCTTC. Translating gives CASSQVDIISYGEQFF.

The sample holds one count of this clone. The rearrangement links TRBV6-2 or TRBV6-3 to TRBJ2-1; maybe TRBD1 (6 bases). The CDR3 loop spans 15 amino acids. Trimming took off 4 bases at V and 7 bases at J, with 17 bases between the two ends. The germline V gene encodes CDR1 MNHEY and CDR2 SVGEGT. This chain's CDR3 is CASSSAGVQRNEQFF. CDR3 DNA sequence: TGTGCCAGCAGTTCCGCAGGGGTGCAGCGGAATGAGCAGTTCTTC.

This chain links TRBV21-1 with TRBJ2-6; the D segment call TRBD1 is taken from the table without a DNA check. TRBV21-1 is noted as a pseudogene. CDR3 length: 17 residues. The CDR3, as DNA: TGTGCCAGCAGCAGAAGGGACAGGGGCCGTGGGGCCAACGTCCTGACTTTC. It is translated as CASSRRDRGRGANVLTF.

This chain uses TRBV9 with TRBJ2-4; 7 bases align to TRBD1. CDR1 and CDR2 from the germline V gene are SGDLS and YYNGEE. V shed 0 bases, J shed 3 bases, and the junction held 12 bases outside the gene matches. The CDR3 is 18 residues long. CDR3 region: CASSVGSRQGGGKNIQYF. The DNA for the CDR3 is TGTGCCAGCAGCGTAGGATCCCGACAGGGCGGTGGCAAAAACATTCAGTACTTC.

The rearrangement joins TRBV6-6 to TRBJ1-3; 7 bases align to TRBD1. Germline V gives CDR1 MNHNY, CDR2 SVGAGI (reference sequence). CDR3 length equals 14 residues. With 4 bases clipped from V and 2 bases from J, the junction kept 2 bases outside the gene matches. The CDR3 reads CASSLQGTGNTIYF. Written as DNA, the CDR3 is TGTGCCAGCAGTTTACAGGGGACTGGAAACACCATATATTTT.